These 13 T cell receptor beta chains share one sample of origin, sequenced in a study of T cell repertoires in cytomegalovirus infection. Their antigens remain unidentified. One entry per CDR3 protein, called by TCRdb with MiXCR from the reads. In the table there are hundreds of thousands of distinct CDR3 sequences, under 45% of which are singletons. Sequences were derived from cultured PBMCs, sampled from culture after CMV antigen stimulation. The receptors come from a human donor in good health (CMV status not recorded). Some clones in this sample may be carry-over from other donors' samples.

This clonotype was seen more than once but under ten times. The rearrangement uses TRBV6-1 and TRBJ2-7; D might be TRBD1 or TRBD2, each matching 5 bases. Germline-derived CDR1 and CDR2 are MNHNS and SASEGT. The CDR3 runs to 14 residues. V gave up 4 bases and J gave up 3 bases, with 13 bases separating them. Written as DNA, the CDR3 is TGTGCCAGCAGTGGAGGGACGTACGGCTACGAGCAGTACTTC. It codes for CASSGGTYGYEQYF.

On this clonotype itself: Likely a read error: the CDR3 ends without its conserved phenylalanine or tryptophan. This sequence joins TRBV27 and TRBJ2-1; 10 positions match TRBD2. After removal of 4 bases from V and 4 bases from J, the junction contained 10 bases not matched to a gene. CDR3 length: 17 residues. CDR1 and CDR2 from the germline V gene are MNHEY and SMNVEV (reference sequence). The CDR3 DNA reads as TGTGCCAGCAGTTCACCCAAAACTAGCGGGGATTACAATGAGCAGTTCCTC. This gives the protein CASSSPKTSGDYNEQFL.

This chain uses TRBV7-2 with TRBJ2-1, with 10 bases identical to TRBD2. The CDR3 has 16 amino acids. Trimming cost V 3 bases and J 4 bases; bases outside gene matches: 6. CDR1 and CDR2 from the germline V gene are SGHTA and FQGNSA. The CDR3 region is CASSFSPSGGYNEQFF. Written as DNA, the CDR3 is TGTGCCAGCAGCTTTAGTCCTAGCGGGGGATACAATGAGCAGTTCTTC.

J is TRBJ2-6 and V is TRBV6-5; TRBD1 matches at 7 bases. Germline V lookup: CDR1 MNHEY, CDR2 SVGAGI. Trimming at V came to 2 bases and at J to 0 bases, leaving 10 bases not matched to a gene. This CDR3 is built from 19 residues. The CDR3 region has the DNA TGTGCCAGCAGTTACCGCCCCGGACAGGCAAGCTCTGGGGCCAACGTCCTGACTTTC. Its translation: CASSYRPGQASSGANVLTF.

The chain employs TRBV7-2 and TRBJ2-1; no clear D gene. Trimming took 5 bases from V and 9 from J, leaving 20 bases between them. Germline lookup yields CDR1 SGHTA and CDR2 FQGNSA. The CDR3 has 15 amino acids. CDR3 nucleotide sequence: TGTGCCAGCAGCCTCGGACGGCTCAGGATGGTTGAGCAGTTCTTC. It yields the protein CASSLGRLRMVEQFF.

This chain uses TRBV5-5 with TRBJ2-2, with TRBD2 matching over 7 bases. This CDR3 contains 16 residues. From germline, CDR1 is SGHKS and CDR2 YYEKEE (reference sequence). V trimming: 1 base; J trimming: 7 bases; junction bases outside the gene matches: 10. Here the CDR3 DNA reads TGTGCCAGCAGCTTGTACTTTACTAGCGATATCGGGGAGCTGTTTTTT. The encoded protein is CASSLYFTSDIGELFF.

The chain carries TRBV12-3 or TRBV12-4 and TRBJ2-2, with 13 bases identical to TRBD2. With V trimmed by 5 bases and J by 5 bases, 5 bases remained unmatched. CDR3 length: 16 amino acids. CDR3 residues: CASSRTSGSDTGELFF. Written as DNA, the CDR3 is TGTGCCAGCAGTCGGACTAGCGGGAGTGATACCGGGGAGCTGTTTTTT.

V gene TRBV7-8 combines with J gene TRBJ2-3; 7 nucleotides line up with TRBD1. V was clipped by 3 bases and J by 3 bases; unmatched bases: 9. From germline, CDR1 is SGHVS and CDR2 FQNEAQ. The CDR3 contains 16 residues. The CDR3 is CASSFRAGGWTDTQYF. The CDR3 region has the DNA TGTGCCAGCAGCTTCAGGGCAGGGGGTTGGACAGATACGCAGTATTTT.

This clonotype appeared a few times. The chain has TRBV7-2 and TRBJ1-5; D possibly corresponds to TRBD1 (5 bases). This CDR3 has 15 amino acids. The germline V gene has CDR1 SGHTA and CDR2 FQGNSA. Trimming removed 3 bases from V and 0 bases from J, with 9 bases in between. In nucleotides, the CDR3 is TGTGCCAGCAGCTTCGTGGGGGATAGCAATCAGCCCCAGCATTTT. Protein product: CASSFVGDSNQPQHF.

This chain links TRBV12-3 or TRBV12-4 with TRBJ1-4; a weak D match, TRBD1 (5 bases). Trimming removed 6 bases at V and 4 bases at J, with 9 bases between. CDR3 length: 13 residues. The CDR3 DNA sequence: TGTGCCAGCAGGACACAGGTTAATGAAAAACTGTTTTTT. This codes for CASRTQVNEKLFF.

This chain uses TRBV18 with TRBJ2-1; tentatively, D is TRBD2 (5 bases). The CDR3 consists of 16 residues. The germline gives CDR1 KGHSH, CDR2 LQKENI. V was pared by 6 bases and J by 3 bases, with 18 bases between. The CDR3: CASSLLGSGGYNEQFF. The DNA of the CDR3 is TGTGCCAGCTCCCTCTTGGGGAGCGGAGGCTACAATGAGCAGTTCTTC.

The chain is built from TRBV7-9 and TRBJ2-1; tentative D call: TRBD2 (6 bases). V lost 4 bases and J 7 bases, leaving 14 bases between the germline ends. The CDR3 length is 14 residues. Germline loops: CDR1 SEHNR, CDR2 FQNEAQ (reference sequence). CDR3 nucleotides: TGTGCCAGCAGCTCCCTCGGGACTCATAATGAGCAGTTCTTC. It encodes CASSSLGTHNEQFF.

J is TRBJ2-1 and V is TRBV7-2; the match to TRBD2 covers 13 bases. The germline CDR1 and CDR2 sequences are SGHTA and FQGNSA. The CDR3 loop spans 15 amino acids. The ends lost 7 bases at V and 9 bases at J; junction bases unmatched: 9. This CDR3 is CASTGLAGDPGEQFF. CDR3 DNA: TGTGCCAGCACAGGACTAGCGGGGGACCCGGGTGAGCAGTTCTTC. The full variable domain, in which reference TRBV7-2 and TRBJ2-1 provide the parts outside the CDR3, is GAGVSQSPSNKVTEKGKDVELRCDPISGHTALYWYRQSLGQGLEFLIYFQGNSAPDKSGLPSDRFSAERTGGSVSTLTIQRTQQEDSAVYLCASTGLAGDPGEQFFGPGTRLTVL.